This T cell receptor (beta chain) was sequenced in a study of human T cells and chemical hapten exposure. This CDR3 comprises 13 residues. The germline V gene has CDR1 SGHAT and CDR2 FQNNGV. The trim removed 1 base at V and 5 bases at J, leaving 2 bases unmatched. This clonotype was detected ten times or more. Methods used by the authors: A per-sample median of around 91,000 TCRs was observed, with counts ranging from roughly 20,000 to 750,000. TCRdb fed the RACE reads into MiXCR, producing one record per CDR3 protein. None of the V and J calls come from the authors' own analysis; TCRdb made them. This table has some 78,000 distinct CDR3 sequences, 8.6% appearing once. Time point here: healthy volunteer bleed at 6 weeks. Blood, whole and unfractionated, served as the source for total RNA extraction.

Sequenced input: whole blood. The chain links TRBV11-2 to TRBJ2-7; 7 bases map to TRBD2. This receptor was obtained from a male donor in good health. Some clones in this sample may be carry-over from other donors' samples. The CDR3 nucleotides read TGTGCCAGCAGCTTAGGACTAGCTGACGAGCAGTACTTC. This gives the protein CASSLGLADEQYF.